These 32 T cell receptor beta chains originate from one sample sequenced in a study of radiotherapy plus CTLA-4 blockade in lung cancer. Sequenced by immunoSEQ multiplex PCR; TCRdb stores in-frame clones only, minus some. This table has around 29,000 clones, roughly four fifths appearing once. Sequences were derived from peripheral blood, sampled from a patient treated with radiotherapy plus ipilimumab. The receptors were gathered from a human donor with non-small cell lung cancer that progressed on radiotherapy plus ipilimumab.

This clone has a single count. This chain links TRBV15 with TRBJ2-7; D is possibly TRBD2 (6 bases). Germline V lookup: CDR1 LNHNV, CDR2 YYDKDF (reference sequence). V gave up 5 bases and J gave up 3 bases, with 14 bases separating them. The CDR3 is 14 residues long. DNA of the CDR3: TGTGCCACCAGCGCGGAGGGGACCGTCTACGAGCAGTACTTC. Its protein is CATSAEGTVYEQYF. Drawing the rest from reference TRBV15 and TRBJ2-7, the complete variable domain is DAMVIQNPRYQVTQFGKPVTLSCSQTLNHNVMYWYQQKSSQAPKLLFHYYDKDFNNEADTPDNFQSRRPNTSFCFLDIRSPGLGDTAMYLCATSAEGTVYEQYFGPGTRLTVT.

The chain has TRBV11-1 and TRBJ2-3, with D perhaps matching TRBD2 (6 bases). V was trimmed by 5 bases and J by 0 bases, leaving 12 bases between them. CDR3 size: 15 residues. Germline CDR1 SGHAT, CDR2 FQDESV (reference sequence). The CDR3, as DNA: TGTGCCAGCAGCCCCGGGACTGCTAGCACAGATACGCAGTATTTT. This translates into CASSPGTASTDTQYF.

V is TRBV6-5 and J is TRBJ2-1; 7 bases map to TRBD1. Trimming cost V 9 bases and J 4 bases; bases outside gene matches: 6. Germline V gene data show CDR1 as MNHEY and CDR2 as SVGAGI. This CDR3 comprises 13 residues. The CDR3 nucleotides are TGTGCCAGTCGACAGGGACAGTACAATGAGCAGTTCTTC. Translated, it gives CASRQGQYNEQFF.

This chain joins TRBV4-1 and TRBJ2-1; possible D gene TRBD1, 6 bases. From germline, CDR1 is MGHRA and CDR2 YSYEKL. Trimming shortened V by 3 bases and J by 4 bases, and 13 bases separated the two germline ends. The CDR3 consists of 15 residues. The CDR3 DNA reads TGCGCCAGCAGCCAGGAGCTAGACAGGTACAATGAGCAGTTCTTC. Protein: CASSQELDRYNEQFF.

CDR3 sequence reads: CASSPIDRGYVTEAFF. The CDR3, as DNA: TGTGCCAGCAGTCCCATCGACAGGGGGTACGTCACTGAAGCTTTCTTT. The V call is TRBV27, the J call TRBJ1-1; the match to TRBD1 covers 9 bases. CDR1 and CDR2 (germline): MNHEY, SMNVEV (reference sequence). There are 16 residues in the CDR3. The V gene end was trimmed by 5 bases and the J gene end by 4 bases; junction bases not matched to a gene: 11.

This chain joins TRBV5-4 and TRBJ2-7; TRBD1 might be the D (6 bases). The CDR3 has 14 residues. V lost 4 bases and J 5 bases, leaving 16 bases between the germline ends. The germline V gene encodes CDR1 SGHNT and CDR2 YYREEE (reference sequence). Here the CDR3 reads CASSPRGTPHEQYF. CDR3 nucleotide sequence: TGTGCCAGCAGCCCCAGGGGTACCCCCCACGAGCAGTACTTC.

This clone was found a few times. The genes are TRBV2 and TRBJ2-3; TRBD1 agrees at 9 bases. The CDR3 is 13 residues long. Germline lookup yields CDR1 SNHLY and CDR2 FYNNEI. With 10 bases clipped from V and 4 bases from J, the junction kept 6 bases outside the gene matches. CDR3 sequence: CATRDREADTQYF. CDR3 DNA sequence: TGTGCCACCCGGGACAGGGAGGCAGATACGCAGTATTTT.

As DNA, the CDR3 is TGTGCCAGCAGCCTCGAGACAGGTAACAGGGGTGAAGCTTTCTTT. Residues: CASSLETGNRGEAFF. The genes are TRBV2 and TRBJ1-1, with 7 bases lining up with TRBD1. The CDR3 extends over 15 amino acids. The J segment lost 7 bases and the V segment lost 6 bases, leaving 14 bases of the junction unmatched. Looked up from germline, CDR1 is SNHLY and CDR2 is FYNNEI.

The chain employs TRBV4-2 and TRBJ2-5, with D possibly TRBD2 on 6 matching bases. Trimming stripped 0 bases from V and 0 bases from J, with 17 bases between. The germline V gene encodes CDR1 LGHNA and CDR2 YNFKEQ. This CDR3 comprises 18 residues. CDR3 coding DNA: TGTGCCAGCAGCCAAGAATCCCCATTAGCGGAGAACCAAGAGACCCAGTACTTC. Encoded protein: CASSQESPLAENQETQYF.

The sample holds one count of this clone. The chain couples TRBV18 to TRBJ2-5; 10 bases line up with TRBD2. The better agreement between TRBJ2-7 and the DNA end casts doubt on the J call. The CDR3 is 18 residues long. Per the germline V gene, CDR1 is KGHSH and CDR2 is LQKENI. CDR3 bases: TGTGCCAGCTCACCAACCGTAGCGGGGGGAACCTATTCCTACGAGCAGTACTTC. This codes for CASSPTVAGGTYSYEQYF.

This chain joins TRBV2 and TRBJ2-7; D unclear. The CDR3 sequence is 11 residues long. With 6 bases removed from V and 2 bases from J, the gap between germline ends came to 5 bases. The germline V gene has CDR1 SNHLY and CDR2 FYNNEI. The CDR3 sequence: CASRVAYEQYF. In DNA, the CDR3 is TGTGCCAGCAGGGTAGCCTACGAGCAGTACTTC.

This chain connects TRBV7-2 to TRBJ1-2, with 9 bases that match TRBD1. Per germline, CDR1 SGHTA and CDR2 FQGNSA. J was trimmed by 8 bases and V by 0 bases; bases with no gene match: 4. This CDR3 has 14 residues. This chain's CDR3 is CASSLAQGARGYTF. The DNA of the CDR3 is TGTGCCAGCAGCTTAGCACAGGGGGCGAGAGGCTACACCTTC. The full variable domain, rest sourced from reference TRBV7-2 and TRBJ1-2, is GAGVSQSPSNKVTEKGKDVELRCDPISGHTALYWYRQSLGQGLEFLIYFQGNSAPDKSGLPSDRFSAERTGGSVSTLTIQRTQQEDSAVYLCASSLAQGARGYTFGSGTRLTVV.

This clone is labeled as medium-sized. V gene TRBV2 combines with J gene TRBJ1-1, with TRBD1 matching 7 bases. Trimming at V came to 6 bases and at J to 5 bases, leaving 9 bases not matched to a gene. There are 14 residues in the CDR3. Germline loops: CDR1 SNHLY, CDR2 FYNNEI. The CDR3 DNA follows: TGTGCCAGCAGCCCATCGGGACAGCTGACTGAAGCTTTCTTT. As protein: CASSPSGQLTEAFF.

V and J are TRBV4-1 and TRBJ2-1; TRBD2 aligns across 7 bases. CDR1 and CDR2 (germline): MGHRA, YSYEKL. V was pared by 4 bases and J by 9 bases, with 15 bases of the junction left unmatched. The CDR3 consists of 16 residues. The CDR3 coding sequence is TGCGCCAGCAGCCTTTTCGAGCGCGGGGGTGTAGGTGAGCAGTTCTTC. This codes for CASSLFERGGVGEQFF.

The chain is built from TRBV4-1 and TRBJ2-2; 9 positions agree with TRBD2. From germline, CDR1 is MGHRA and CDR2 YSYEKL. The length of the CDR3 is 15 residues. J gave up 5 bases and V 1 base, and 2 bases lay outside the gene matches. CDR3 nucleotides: TGCGCCAGCAGCCAAGGACTAGCGGAGACCGGGGAGCTGTTTTTT. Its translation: CASSQGLAETGELFF.

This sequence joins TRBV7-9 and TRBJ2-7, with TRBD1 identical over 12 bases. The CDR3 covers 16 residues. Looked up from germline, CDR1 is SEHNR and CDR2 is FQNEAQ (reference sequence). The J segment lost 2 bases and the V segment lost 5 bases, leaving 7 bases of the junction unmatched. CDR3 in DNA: TGTGCCAGCAGCGGAACCGGGACAGGGGGCCCCTACGAGCAGTACTTC. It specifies CASSGTGTGGPYEQYF.

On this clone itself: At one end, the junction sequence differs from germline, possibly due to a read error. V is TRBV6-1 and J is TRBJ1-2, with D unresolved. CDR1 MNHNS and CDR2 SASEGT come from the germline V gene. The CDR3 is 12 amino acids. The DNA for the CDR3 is TGTGCCAGCAGTTCGGTGGACTATGGCTGCACCTTC. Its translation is CASSSVDYGCTF.

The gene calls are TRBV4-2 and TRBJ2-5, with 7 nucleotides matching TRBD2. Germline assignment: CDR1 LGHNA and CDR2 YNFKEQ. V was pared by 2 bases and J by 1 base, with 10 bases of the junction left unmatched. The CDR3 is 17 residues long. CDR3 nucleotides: TGTGCCAGCAGCCAATTCCAGCTTGGCGGGGGCCAAGAGACCCAGTACTTC. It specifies CASSQFQLGGGQETQYF.

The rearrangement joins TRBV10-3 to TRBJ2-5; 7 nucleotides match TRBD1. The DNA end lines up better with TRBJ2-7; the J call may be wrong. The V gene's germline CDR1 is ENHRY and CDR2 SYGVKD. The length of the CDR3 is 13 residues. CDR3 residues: CAISDGAGGEQYF. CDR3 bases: TGTGCCATCAGTGACGGGGCAGGGGGCGAGCAGTACTTC.

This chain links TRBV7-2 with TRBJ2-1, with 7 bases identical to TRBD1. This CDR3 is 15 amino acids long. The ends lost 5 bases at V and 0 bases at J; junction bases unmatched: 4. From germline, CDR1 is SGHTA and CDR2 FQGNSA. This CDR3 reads CASSQQGSSYNEQFF. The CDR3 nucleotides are TGTGCCAGCAGCCAACAGGGGAGCTCCTACAATGAGCAGTTCTTC.

For the CDR3, the DNA is TGTGCCAGCAGCTTTCGCCGGGGGAACACTGAAGCTTTCTTT. It specifies CASSFRRGNTEAFF. The rearrangement uses TRBV28 and TRBJ1-1; D gene uncertain. Trimming cost V 6 bases and J 1 base, with 12 bases left between them. This CDR3 region has 14 residues. Germline V gene data show CDR1 as MDHEN and CDR2 as SYDVKM.

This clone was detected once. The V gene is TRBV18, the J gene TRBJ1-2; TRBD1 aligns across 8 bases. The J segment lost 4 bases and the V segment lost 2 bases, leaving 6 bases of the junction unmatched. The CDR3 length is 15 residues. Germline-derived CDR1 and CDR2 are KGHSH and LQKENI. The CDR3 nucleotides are TGTGCCAGCTCACCAGAGACAGGGGACGGCTATGGCTACACCTTC. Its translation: CASSPETGDGYGYTF.

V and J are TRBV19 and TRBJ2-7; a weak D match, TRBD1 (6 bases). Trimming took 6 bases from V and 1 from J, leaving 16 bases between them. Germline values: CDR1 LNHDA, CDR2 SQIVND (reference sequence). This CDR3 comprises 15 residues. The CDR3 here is CASSPRWGPSYEQYF. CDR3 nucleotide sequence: TGTGCCAGTAGCCCGCGGTGGGGGCCTTCCTACGAGCAGTACTTC.

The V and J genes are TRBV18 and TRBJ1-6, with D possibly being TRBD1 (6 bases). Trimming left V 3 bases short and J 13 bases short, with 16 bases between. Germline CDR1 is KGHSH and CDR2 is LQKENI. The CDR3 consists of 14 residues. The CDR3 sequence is CASSPSAGENPLHF. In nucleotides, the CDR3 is TGTGCCAGCTCACCTTCGGCAGGGGAAAATCCCCTCCACTTT. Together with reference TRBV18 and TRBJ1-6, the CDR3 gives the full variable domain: NAGVMQNPRHLVRRRGQEARLRCSPMKGHSHVYWYRQLPEEGLKFMVYLQKENIIDESGMPKERFSAEFPKEGPSILRIQQVVRGDSAAYFCASSPSAGENPLHFGNGTRLTVT.

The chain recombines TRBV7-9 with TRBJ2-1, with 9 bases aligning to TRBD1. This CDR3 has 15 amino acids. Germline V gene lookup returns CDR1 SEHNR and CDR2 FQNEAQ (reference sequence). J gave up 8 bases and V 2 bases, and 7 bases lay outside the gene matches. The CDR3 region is CASSLIRQGEDEQFF. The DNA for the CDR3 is TGTGCCAGCAGCTTAATCAGACAGGGGGAGGATGAGCAGTTCTTC. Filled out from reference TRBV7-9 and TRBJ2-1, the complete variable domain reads DTGVSQNPRHKITKRGQNVTFRCDPISEHNRLYWYRQTLGQGPEFLTYFQNEAQLEKSRLLSDRFSAERPKGSFSTLEIQRTEQGDSAMYLCASSLIRQGEDEQFFGPGTRLTVL.

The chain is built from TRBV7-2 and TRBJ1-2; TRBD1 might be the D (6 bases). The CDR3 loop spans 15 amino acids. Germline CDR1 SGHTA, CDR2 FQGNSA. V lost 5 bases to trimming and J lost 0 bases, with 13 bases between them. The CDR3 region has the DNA TGTGCCAGCAGCGGTAGGACAGCTACTAACTATGGCTACACCTTC. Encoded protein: CASSGRTATNYGYTF.

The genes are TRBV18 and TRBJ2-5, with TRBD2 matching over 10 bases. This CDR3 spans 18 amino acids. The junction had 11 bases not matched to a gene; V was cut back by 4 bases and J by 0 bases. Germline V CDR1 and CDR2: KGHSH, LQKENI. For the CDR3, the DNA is TGTGCCAGCTCACAATCTAACACCGGGACTAGCGACCAAGAGACCCAGTACTTC. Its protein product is CASSQSNTGTSDQETQYF.

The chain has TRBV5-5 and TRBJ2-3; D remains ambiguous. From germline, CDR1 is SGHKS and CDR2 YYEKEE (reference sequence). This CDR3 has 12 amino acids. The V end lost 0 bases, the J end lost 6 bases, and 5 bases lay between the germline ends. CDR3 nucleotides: TGTGCCAGCAGCTTGGCAATGGATACGCAGTATTTT. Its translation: CASSLAMDTQYF.

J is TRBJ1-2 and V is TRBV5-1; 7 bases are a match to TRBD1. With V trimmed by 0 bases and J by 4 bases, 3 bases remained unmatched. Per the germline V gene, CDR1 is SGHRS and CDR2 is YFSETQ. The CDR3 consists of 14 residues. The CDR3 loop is CASSLGGQLYGYTF. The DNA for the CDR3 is TGCGCCAGCAGCTTGGGGGGACAGCTCTATGGCTACACCTTC. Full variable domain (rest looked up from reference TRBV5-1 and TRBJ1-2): KAGVTQTPRYLIKTRGQQVTLSCSPISGHRSVSWYQQTPGQGLQFLFEYFSETQRNKGNFPGRFSGRQFSNSRSEMNVSTLELGDSALYLCASSLGGQLYGYTFGSGTRLTVV.

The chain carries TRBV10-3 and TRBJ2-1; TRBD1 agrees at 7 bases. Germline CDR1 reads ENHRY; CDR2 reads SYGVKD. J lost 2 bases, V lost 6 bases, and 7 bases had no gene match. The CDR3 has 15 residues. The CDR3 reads CAIREQGIAYNEQFF. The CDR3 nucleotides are TGTGCCATCAGGGAACAGGGGATTGCCTACAATGAGCAGTTCTTC.

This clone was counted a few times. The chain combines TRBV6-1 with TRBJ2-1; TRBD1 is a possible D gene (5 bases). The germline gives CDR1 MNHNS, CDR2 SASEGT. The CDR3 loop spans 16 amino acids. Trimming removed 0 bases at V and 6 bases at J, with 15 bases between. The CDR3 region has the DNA TGTGCCAGCAGTGAAGCGGGGATACAGGATGGCAATGAGCAGTTCTTC. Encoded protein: CASSEAGIQDGNEQFF.

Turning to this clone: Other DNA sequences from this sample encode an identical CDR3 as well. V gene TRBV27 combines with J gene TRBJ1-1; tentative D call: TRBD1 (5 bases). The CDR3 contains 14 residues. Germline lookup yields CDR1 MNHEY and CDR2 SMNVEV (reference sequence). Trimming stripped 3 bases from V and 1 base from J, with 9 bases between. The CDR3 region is CASSLGGGNTEAFF. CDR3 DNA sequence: TGTGCCAGCAGTTTGGGGGGTGGGAACACTGAAGCTTTCTTT.